Listed below are T cell receptor beta chains from one sample, sequenced in a study of blood T cell repertoires in COVID-19. Some clones are missing from TCRdb's copy, which holds only in-frame ones; the method was immunoSEQ multiplex PCR. This sample carries about 24,000 clones, approximately 92% of them seen once, and the ten largest clones take roughly a fifth. Sequences were obtained from peripheral blood. These receptors were obtained from a human donor in a cohort sampled during active COVID-19. Each CDR3 is given with its conserved first and last residue. A D gene is named only where the DNA matches it firmly. The size field is filled for only some rows; it gives once, few, many or a size class.

j_call clone_size d_call v_call cdr3_nt cdr3_aa
TRBJ2-2 - - TRBV5-4 TGTGCCAGCAGCCCAACAGTACCTACGAACACCGGGGAGCTGTTTTTT CASSPTVPTNTGELFF
TRBJ2-3 - - TRBV5-6 TGTGCCAGCAGCTTTCCAGGGGATGAGAGGACAGATACGCAGTATTTT CASSFPGDERTDTQYF
TRBJ1-5 few TRBD1 TRBV30 TGTGCCTGGAGTGGGGGACAGATAAATCAGCCCCAGCATTTT CAWSGGQINQPQHF
TRBJ2-3 - TRBD1 TRBV11-2 TGTGCCAGCAGCCGAGTGGGGACAGATCTTCGTGCGCAGTATTTT CASSRVGTDLRAQYF
TRBJ1-6 - - TRBV5-4 TGTGCCAGCAAAAATGAAAGGGGAACCTATAATTCACCCCTCCACTTT CASKNERGTYNSPLHF
TRBJ2-1 once TRBD2 TRBV15 TGTGCCACCAGCAGGGACAGCGGGGGGAGCTCCTACAATGAGCAGTTCTTC CATSRDSGGSSYNEQFF
TRBJ2-1 - TRBD2 TRBV7-9 TGTGCCAGCAGCTTACAGGGACTAGGATCCAATGAGCAGTTCTTC CASSLQGLGSNEQFF
TRBJ2-7 - TRBD1 TRBV7-2 TGTGCCAGCAGCAAAAGACAGGGCGCCTACGAGCAGTACTTC CASSKRQGAYEQYF
TRBJ2-3 - - TRBV5-1 TGCGCCAGCAGCCCGACGCCAGGGGATGCTACGCAGTATTTT CASSPTPGDATQYF
TRBJ1-1 - - TRBV5-6 TGTGCCAGCAGCCCCGTCGACACCGAACAAGCTTTCTTT CASSPVDTEQAFF
TRBJ2-7 - TRBD1 TRBV7-9 TGTGCCAGCAGCCCCGGGACAGGGGACGAGCAGTACTTC CASSPGTGDEQYF
TRBJ2-5 - - TRBV20-1 TGCAGTGCTAGAGATCAGGAGACCCAGTACTTC CSARDQETQYF
TRBJ2-3 - TRBD2 TRBV6-1 TGTGCCAGCAGTGAATATGGGGGGGGCACAGATACGCAGTATTTT CASSEYGGGTDTQYF
TRBJ2-7 - - TRBV4-1 TGCGCCAGCAGCCTAGGGACATTCAGCTCCTACGAGCAGTACTTC CASSLGTFSSYEQYF
TRBJ2-2 - - TRBV12-2 TGTGCAAGTCGCTTAGCGTCCCCCACGAACACCGGGGAGCTGTTTTTT CASRLASPTNTGELFF
TRBJ2-5 - - TRBV5-4 TGTGCCAGCAGCCAGGACATCTACCAAGAGACCCAGTACTTC CASSQDIYQETQYF
TRBJ1-1 - - TRBV6-5 TGTGCCAGCAGGCCCGGGAACCGCAACGCTGAAGCTTTCTTT CASRPGNRNAEAFF
TRBJ1-4 - TRBD1 TRBV7-8 TGTGCCAGCAGCTTAAGGGACAGGGATGAAAAACTGTTTTTT CASSLRDRDEKLFF
TRBJ1-1 - - TRBV28 TGTGCCAGCAGTTTAGGGGGGTTTGAAGCTTTCTTT CASSLGGFEAFF
TRBJ1-3 - - TRBV23-1 TGCGCCAGCAGTCAATCGGCAGGACTCTACTCTGGAAACACCATATATTTT CASSQSAGLYSGNTIYF
TRBJ2-1 - TRBD2 TRBV29-1 TGCAGCGGCTCCGGGACTAGCGGGAGCGATGAGCAGTTCTTC CSGSGTSGSDEQFF
TRBJ2-5 once - TRBV3-1/TRBV3-2 TGTGCCAGCAGCCTGGAGGGTCGAGAGACCCAGTACTTC CASSLEGRETQYF